The clone carrying this TCR beta chain was seen a few times. The antigen is not known. The CDR3 is 14 residues long. With 6 bases removed from V and 3 bases from J, the gap between germline ends came to 13 bases. CDR1 and CDR2 (germline): MNHEY, SVGAGI. The data are from a study of T-cell memory formation after mild COVID-19. The study's findings and limits: Largely, contracting CD4+ clones fell within CM and EM, and contracting CD8+ clones within EMRA. Second-wave clones reaching peak frequency on day 37 lacked confirmed SARS-CoV-2 specificity. Some responding clones appeared in pre-infection memory, suggesting cross-reactive memory joined.

5'RACE, which relied on constant-segment primers, yielded TCR alpha and TCR beta cDNA libraries carrying sample barcodes and UMIs. A single record per CDR3 protein comes from TCRdb applying MiXCR to the 5' RACE reads. The sample has about 340,000 distinct CDR3 sequences, 20% to 25% seen once. The sequence derives from an adult woman who had mild COVID-19 (a few samples of this study predate the infection). Cell type and time point are not known. The chain has TRBV6-5 and TRBJ2-3, with a possible D match to TRBD2 (6 bases). The sequencing input was PBMCs or a T cell subset sorted from them (not recorded which). The CDR3 sequence: CASRGLLLTDTQYF. The CDR3, as DNA: TGTGCCAGCAGAGGACTATTACTGACAGATACGCAGTATTTT.